The sequence of this T cell receptor (beta chain) was determined in a study of T cell changes during pregnancy in multiple sclerosis. This clone was seen just once. CDR1 and CDR2 (germline): KGHSH, LQKENI. This CDR3 is 15 amino acids long. V shed 6 bases and J 1 base; nucleotides not matched to a gene: 5. Sequenced by immunoSEQ multiplex PCR; TCRdb stores in-frame clones only, minus some. The sample contains 130,000 or so clones, 90% to 96% of which appear only once. This specimen consisted of peripheral blood, obtained after pregnancy. The clonotype comes from a female donor with multiple sclerosis, enrolled in a pregnancy study. The V call is TRBV18, the J call TRBJ2-7; 11 bases agree with TRBD2. CDR3 sequence reads: CASSPGLAASYEQYF. The CDR3 DNA reads as TGTGCCAGCTCCCCGGGACTAGCGGCTTCCTACGAGCAGTACTTC. The variable domain in full, with the rest retrieved from reference TRBV18 and TRBJ2-7, is NAGVMQNPRHLVRRRGQEARLRCSPMKGHSHVYWYRQLPEEGLKFMVYLQKENIIDESGMPKERFSAEFPKEGPSILRIQQVVRGDSAAYFCASSPGLAASYEQYFGPGTRLTVT.